Below, 17 T cell receptor beta chains from the same sample are listed, as sequenced in a study of blood T cell repertoires in COVID-19. The repertoire was sequenced with immunoSEQ multiplex PCR; TCRdb's copy has only in-frame clones and lacks some. Among a few hundred thousand clones listed, 70% to 90% were seen once. Sequenced input: peripheral blood. These receptors were obtained from a woman aged 70-85 years with acute or convalescent COVID-19.

The chain couples TRBV11-2 to TRBJ1-2; D call uncertain. Germline V gene sequence: CDR1 SGHAT, CDR2 FQNNGV. V was trimmed by 2 bases and J by 8 bases, leaving 12 bases between them. This CDR3 region has 13 residues. The CDR3 reads CASSLTVGGGYTF. The CDR3 DNA is TGTGCCAGCAGCTTAACCGTCGGAGGCGGCTACACCTTC. The full variable domain, completed using reference TRBV11-2 and TRBJ1-2, is EAGVAQSPRYKIIEKRQSVAFWCNPISGHATLYWYQQILGQGPKLLIQFQNNGVVDDSQLPKDRFSAERLKGVDSTLKIQPAKLEDSAVYLCASSLTVGGGYTFGSGTRLTVV.

This chain connects TRBV2 to TRBJ2-4; perhaps TRBD1 as D (6 bases). V was trimmed by 3 bases and J by 2 bases, leaving 11 bases between them. This CDR3 comprises 15 residues. The germline V gene has CDR1 SNHLY and CDR2 FYNNEI. This chain's CDR3 is CASSEGALTKNIQYF. The CDR3 coding sequence is TGTGCCAGCAGTGAGGGGGCGCTAACCAAAAACATTCAGTACTTC. Full variable domain (outside the CDR3, taken from reference TRBV2 and TRBJ2-4): EPEVTQTPSHQVTQMGQEVILRCVPISNHLYFYWYRQILGQKVEFLVSFYNNEISEKSEIFDDQFSVERPDGSNFTLKIRSTKLEDSAMYFCASSEGALTKNIQYFGAGTRLSVL.

The rearrangement joins TRBV5-4 to TRBJ2-3; D is possibly TRBD1 (5 bases). CDR1 and CDR2 from the germline V gene are SGHNT and YYREEE (reference sequence). The CDR3 length is 14 residues. Between the trimmed V and J ends, which lost 0 bases and 4 bases, there was a span of 9 bases. The CDR3 is CASSLVDKSDTQYF. The DNA of the CDR3 is TGTGCCAGCAGCTTGGTGGACAAGTCAGATACGCAGTATTTT.

The chain carries TRBV7-2 and TRBJ1-2; D perhaps matches TRBD1 (6 bases). CDR1 and CDR2 (germline): SGHTA, FQGNSA. V lost 3 bases, J lost 10 bases, and 15 bases lay in between. There are 13 residues in the CDR3. This CDR3 reads CASSLRLQGFYTF. The CDR3 DNA follows: TGTGCCAGCAGCTTGCGATTACAGGGTTTCTACACCTTC.

The chain recombines TRBV7-9 with TRBJ2-1, with 7 bases matching TRBD1. Germline CDR1 reads SEHNR; CDR2 reads FQNEAQ (reference sequence). V lost 1 base to trimming and J lost 15 bases; unmatched junction nucleotides: 6. The length of the CDR3 is 12 residues. The CDR3 coding sequence is TGTGCCAGCAGCTTAGTCGACAGGGATCGGTTCTTC. It is translated as CASSLVDRDRFF.

Remarks on this clone: At one of its ends the junction is not consistent with the germline gene, which may arise from a read error. V and J are TRBV5-6 and TRBJ2-1; D gene ambiguous. The CDR3 totals 12 residues. In germline, CDR1 is SGHDT, CDR2 YYEEEE. CDR3 region: CASRLAGNEQFF. As DNA, the CDR3 is TGTGCCAGCAGGTTGGCAGGCAATGAGCAGTTCTTC.

V usage is TRBV2 and J usage is TRBJ2-6, with a weak D call TRBD1 (6 bases). Trimming removed 3 bases at V and 3 bases at J, with 9 bases between. The V gene's germline CDR1 is SNHLY and CDR2 FYNNEI. The CDR3 runs to 15 residues. The CDR3 coding sequence is TGTGCCAGCAGTGAGGGGGCGCTTGGGGCCAACGTCCTGACTTTC. Its translation: CASSEGALGANVLTF.

This clone was detected a few times. The V and J genes are TRBV6-5 and TRBJ1-5; tentatively, D is TRBD1 (6 bases). The V end lost 5 bases, the J end lost 1 base, and 12 bases lay between the germline ends. Germline values: CDR1 MNHEY, CDR2 SVGAGI. The CDR3 has 15 residues. The CDR3 nucleotides are TGTGCCAGCAGTCTCAGGGGTGAGAGCAATCAGCCCCAGCATTTT. As protein: CASSLRGESNQPQHF.

The chain is built from TRBV12-3 or TRBV12-4 and TRBJ1-5; 8 bases match TRBD1. This CDR3 is 13 amino acids long. Trimming took 6 bases from V and 6 from J; bases not matched to a gene: 4. The CDR3 sequence: CASRQGAVQPQHF. The CDR3 DNA reads TGTGCCAGCAGGCAGGGGGCAGTTCAGCCCCAGCATTTT.

The chain joins TRBV3-1 (or the pseudogene TRBV3-2) to TRBJ1-4; unclear D gene. The CDR3 runs 15 residues. Germline assignment: CDR1 LGHDT and CDR2 YNNKEL (reference sequence). Trimming left V 4 bases short and J 0 bases short, with 9 bases between. CDR3 protein: CASSPRLTTNEKLFF. The CDR3 nucleotides are TGTGCCAGCAGCCCGCGACTTACAACTAATGAAAAACTGTTTTTT.

The J gene is TRBJ1-5, the V gene TRBV7-2; D is uncertain. The CDR3 runs 13 residues. V lost 1 base, J lost 5 bases, and 6 bases lay in between. The germline CDR1 and CDR2 sequences are SGHTA and FQGNSA. CDR3 region: CASSLGPDQPQHF. The CDR3 nucleotides are TGTGCCAGCAGCTTAGGTCCGGATCAGCCCCAGCATTTT. Supplemented by reference TRBV7-2 and TRBJ1-5, the full variable domain reads GAGVSQSPSNKVTEKGKDVELRCDPISGHTALYWYRQSLGQGLEFLIYFQGNSAPDKSGLPSDRFSAERTGGSVSTLTIQRTQQEDSAVYLCASSLGPDQPQHFGDGTRLSIL.

V usage is TRBV7-3 and J usage is TRBJ1-5; possible D gene TRBD1, 6 bases. The V and J ends lost 7 bases and 4 bases respectively, with 17 bases between them. The germline CDR1 and CDR2 sequences are SGHTA and FQGTGA. This CDR3 is 15 amino acids long. The CDR3 coding sequence is TGTGCCAGCACCAGGGTTGGACAGCGGAATCAGCCCCAGCATTTT. Amino acids: CASTRVGQRNQPQHF.

The chain uses TRBV7-6 and TRBJ1-3; D not resolved. The germline V gene encodes CDR1 SGHVS and CDR2 FNYEAQ. CDR3 length: 16 residues. Deletions cut 1 base from V and 3 bases from J, with 13 bases between. For the CDR3, the DNA is TGTGCCAGCAGCTTAGTTACAGTGGCAGGTGGAAACACCATATATTTT. Encoded protein: CASSLVTVAGGNTIYF.

The chain is built from TRBV9 and TRBJ2-7; TRBD1 agrees at 8 bases. Germline V gene data show CDR1 as SGDLS and CDR2 as YYNGEE. Losses at the gene ends were 3 bases for V and 5 bases for J; bases not matched to a gene: 10. There are 15 residues in the CDR3. DNA for the CDR3: TGTGCCAGCAGCGGTATTGCAGGGGGCTTGCACGAGCAGTACTTC. Translated, it gives CASSGIAGGLHEQYF.

The J gene is TRBJ1-6, the V gene TRBV5-4, with D possibly TRBD1 on 5 matching bases. V shed 0 bases and J shed 8 bases, with 12 bases lying between them. From germline, CDR1 is SGHNT and CDR2 YYREEE (reference sequence). The CDR3 covers 15 residues. CDR3 DNA: TGTGCCAGCAGCTTGGCGGGGACTGCTCATTCACCCCTCCACTTT. This encodes CASSLAGTAHSPLHF.

This sequence joins TRBV7-6 and TRBJ2-5; possible D gene TRBD2, 5 bases. Germline-derived CDR1 and CDR2 are SGHVS and FNYEAQ. This CDR3 has 13 residues. Between the trimmed V and J ends, which lost 1 base and 4 bases, there was a span of 7 bases. The CDR3 loop reads CASSLGGLETQYF. CDR3 sequence (DNA): TGTGCCAGCAGCTTAGGAGGACTAGAGACCCAGTACTTC.

This clone is a singleton in its sample. V usage is TRBV7-3 and J usage is TRBJ1-3; TRBD1 aligns across 9 bases. CDR1 SGHTA and CDR2 FQGTGA come from the germline V gene. The CDR3 spans 14 residues. Unmatched junction bases numbered 4, after V lost 3 bases and J lost 7 bases. Here the CDR3 DNA reads TGTGCCAGCAGCTTTACAGGGGGCGTGAACACCATATATTTT. It specifies CASSFTGGVNTIYF.